The 26 T cell receptor beta chains presented below share a single source sample, sequenced in a study of early T cells in non-severe SARS-CoV-2 infection. Each CDR3 protein gets one entry after TCRdb re-called the 5' RACE reads with MiXCR. The table records 90,000 to 130,000 distinct CDR3 sequences, roughly an eighth of them present only once. This material consisted of whole blood, taken at baseline. These receptors were collected from an adult who was a healthcare worker with PCR-confirmed SARS-CoV-2 infection or an uninfected control (not recorded which).

This clonotype was counted many times. The V call is TRBV7-6, the J call TRBJ1-1, with a weak D call TRBD1 (5 bases). The germline V gene encodes CDR1 SGHVS and CDR2 FNYEAQ. Trimming left V 4 bases short and J 10 bases short, with 13 bases between. The CDR3 is 12 residues long. The CDR3 bases are TGTGCCAGCAGCTCCGGGGGTTCGACAGCTTTCTTT. It is translated as CASSSGGSTAFF.

This clonotype has more than one count but fewer than ten. This chain joins TRBV7-9 and TRBJ1-4; D call uncertain. Trimming stripped 3 bases from V and 8 bases from J, with 10 bases between. Germline CDR1 and CDR2: SEHNR and FQNEAQ (reference sequence). The CDR3 totals 13 residues. Written as DNA, the CDR3 is TGTGCCAGCAGCTTTCCGGCTGGAGAAAAACTGTTTTTT. Encoded protein: CASSFPAGEKLFF.

In this sample, this clonotype turned up a few times. The chain employs TRBV4-1 and TRBJ2-7; D is unclear. This CDR3 has 15 residues. CDR1 MGHRA and CDR2 YSYEKL come from the germline V gene. Between the trimmed V and J ends, which lost 0 bases and 1 base, there was a span of 10 bases. CDR3 bases: TGCGCCAGCAGCCAAGATCTGATGAGGTCCTACGAGCAGTACTTC. Its translation is CASSQDLMRSYEQYF.

This clonotype showed up many times. The chain is built from TRBV2 and TRBJ1-1; the D is unclear. The CDR3 is made up of 15 amino acids. CDR1 is SNHLY and CDR2 is FYNNEI in the germline V gene. Trimming shortened V by 4 bases and J by 0 bases, and 12 bases separated the two germline ends. CDR3 coding DNA: TGTGCCAGCAGTGTTCATGCGAGGATGAACACTGAAGCTTTCTTT. Its protein product is CASSVHARMNTEAFF.

This clonotype showed up just a few times. V gene TRBV20-1 combines with J gene TRBJ1-1; maybe TRBD1 (5 bases). Germline lookup yields CDR1 DFQATT and CDR2 SNEGSKA (reference sequence). The V and J ends lost 0 bases and 1 base respectively, with 12 bases between them. The CDR3 totals 15 residues. The CDR3 sequence is CSARDQLTGNTEAFF. CDR3 sequence (DNA): TGCAGTGCTAGAGACCAGCTTACAGGGAACACTGAAGCTTTCTTT.

This clonotype was counted many times. Since the CDR3 does not end with the conserved phenylalanine or tryptophan, this likely comes from a read error. Because the CDR3's place on the DNA is in doubt, the DNA is left out and the CDR3 is given as listed by TCRdb. The chain links TRBV20-1 to TRBJ2-1; the DNA was not compared with TRBD2, the D call given in the table. The CDR3 spans 9 amino acids, including both terminal residues. Germline CDR1 DFQATT, CDR2 SNEGSKA (reference sequence). CDR3 sequence reads: CSTPGTSLI.

The chain carries TRBV20-1 and TRBJ2-2; D gene ambiguous. Trimming took 4 bases from V and 6 from J, leaving 12 bases between them. Germline V gene lookup returns CDR1 DFQATT and CDR2 SNEGSKA (reference sequence). CDR3 length: 13 residues. Written as DNA, the CDR3 is TGCAGTGCTACCCCGAACCCTCCCGGGGAGCTGTTTTTT. As protein: CSATPNPPGELFF.

The genes are TRBV12-3 or TRBV12-4 and TRBJ1-2; D is undetermined. CDR3 length equals 14 residues. Trimming left V 4 bases short and J 2 bases short, with 11 bases between. Written as DNA, the CDR3 is TGTGCCAGCAGTTCTCAGCCGGCGAACTATGGCTACACCTTC. It codes for CASSSQPANYGYTF.

This chain links TRBV3-1 with TRBJ2-7; 7 bases map to TRBD1. V dropped 1 base and J dropped 3; count of bases not matched to a gene: 9. The germline gives CDR1 LGHDT, CDR2 YNNKEL (reference sequence). The CDR3 runs 16 residues. The CDR3 nucleotides read TGTGCCAGCAGCCAAGGAGGGGGCGCCCCCGGCTACGAGCAGTACTTC. Its translation is CASSQGGGAPGYEQYF.

This clonotype has a count of ten or more. This sequence joins TRBV7-9 and TRBJ1-1, with 10 bases lining up with TRBD1. CDR1 and CDR2 from the germline V gene are SEHNR and FQNEAQ (reference sequence). J was trimmed by 3 bases and V by 1 base; bases with no gene match: 2. The CDR3 spans 15 residues. In nucleotides, the CDR3 is TGTGCCAGCAGCTTAGGGACAGGGGGACACACTGAAGCTTTCTTT. Protein: CASSLGTGGHTEAFF. The variable domain in full, completed from reference TRBV7-9 and TRBJ1-1, reads DTGVSQNPRHKITKRGQNVTFRCDPISEHNRLYWYRQTLGQGPEFLTYFQNEAQLEKSRLLSDRFSAERPKGSFSTLEIQRTEQGDSAMYLCASSLGTGGHTEAFFGQGTRLTVV.

This chain links TRBV5-5 with TRBJ1-1; D is possibly TRBD1 (5 bases). The germline gives CDR1 SGHKS, CDR2 YYEKEE (reference sequence). The ends were cut back, 0 bases at V and 2 bases at J, with 8 bases in the middle. This CDR3 is 14 amino acids long. The CDR3 coding sequence is TGTGCCAGCAGCTTGGATCAGGGTAACACTGAAGCTTTCTTT. It yields the protein CASSLDQGNTEAFF.

V is TRBV18 and J is TRBJ2-3, with 11 nucleotides matching TRBD2. This CDR3 spans 18 amino acids. The germline gives CDR1 KGHSH, CDR2 LQKENI. The junction had 10 bases not matched to a gene; V was cut back by 1 base and J by 4 bases. The CDR3 reads CASSPLTTSGGRPDTQYF. The CDR3 coding sequence is TGTGCCAGCTCACCACTAACAACTAGCGGGGGCCGGCCAGATACGCAGTATTTT.

A few counts support this clonotype. The chain is built from TRBV7-9 and TRBJ2-7; D gene unclear. V dropped 1 base and J dropped 7 bases, with 11 bases sitting between them. The CDR3 contains 13 residues. CDR1 SEHNR and CDR2 FQNEAQ come from the germline V gene (reference sequence). The CDR3 bases are TGTGCCAGCAGCTTAGTCCACCCGGAAGAGCAGTACTTC. Protein: CASSLVHPEEQYF.

This clonotype has a handful of counts. The genes are TRBV5-4 and TRBJ2-1; 10 nucleotides align to TRBD2. The CDR3 extends over 18 amino acids. Germline CDR1 is SGHNT and CDR2 is YYREEE (reference sequence). Trimming took 0 bases from V and 10 from J; bases not matched to a gene: 16. This CDR3 reads CASSLVASSGSVEGEQFF. Here the CDR3 DNA reads TGTGCCAGCAGCTTGGTCGCGTCTAGCGGGAGCGTAGAAGGGGAGCAGTTCTTC.

The chain combines TRBV21-1 with TRBJ2-3; the table names TRBD2, a call not compared with the DNA. TRBV21-1 is shown as a pseudogene. CDR3 length equals 19 residues. CDR3 nucleotide sequence: TGTGCCAGCAGCAATCTGGCTGGTCGCGGGAGTGGATTCACAGATACGCAGTATTTT. This codes for CASSNLAGRGSGFTDTQYF.

This clonotype came up a few times. This chain uses TRBV6-6 with TRBJ2-5, with 9 nucleotides matching TRBD2. Germline V CDR1 and CDR2: MNHNY, SVGAGI (reference sequence). Unmatched junction bases numbered 9, after V lost 6 bases and J lost 1 base. The CDR3 is made up of 16 amino acids. CDR3 DNA sequence: TGTGCCAGCAGCCCCCCGGCTAGCGGGGCCCAAGAGACCCAGTACTTC. Translating gives CASSPPASGAQETQYF.

This clonotype came up a few times. The chain joins TRBV7-2 to TRBJ1-1; D gene ambiguous. Germline lookup yields CDR1 SGHTA and CDR2 FQGNSA. The CDR3 is 16 residues long. Trimming cost V 2 bases and J 0 bases, with 13 bases left between them. CDR3 sequence reads: CASSLMSSRVNTEAFF. CDR3 DNA sequence: TGTGCCAGCAGCTTAATGAGTTCGCGGGTGAACACTGAAGCTTTCTTT.

The chain has TRBV5-6 and TRBJ1-1; 7 nucleotides match TRBD1. The CDR3 has 15 amino acids. V shed 3 bases, J shed 6 bases, and the junction held 11 bases outside the gene matches. The germline CDR1 and CDR2 sequences are SGHDT and YYEEEE. The CDR3 DNA is TGTGCCAGCAGCTCATTCGACAGGGTGATGGCTGAAGCTTTCTTT. Protein: CASSSFDRVMAEAFF.

This clonotype was observed a few times. The V gene is TRBV30, the J gene TRBJ2-3; tentative D call: TRBD2 (6 bases). V lost 4 bases to trimming and J lost 9 bases, with 8 bases between them. CDR3 length: 10 residues. Germline-derived CDR1 and CDR2 are GTSNPN and SVGIG (reference sequence). The CDR3 protein is CAWKSGTQYF. The DNA for the CDR3 is TGTGCCTGGAAAAGCGGGACGCAGTATTTT.

This clonotype was counted a few times. At one end the junction does not follow the germline gene, possibly because of a read error. The chain joins TRBV7-9 to TRBJ1-1; D is uncertain. The CDR3 is 13 amino acids. CDR1 SEHNR and CDR2 FQNEAQ come from the germline V gene (reference sequence). CDR3 amino acids: CASTLPLGTEAFF. In DNA form, the CDR3 reads TGTGCCAGCACCTTACCCCTGGGGACTGAAGCTTTCTTT.

The chain carries TRBV20-1 and TRBJ2-7; 9 bases agree with TRBD1. Germline values: CDR1 DFQATT, CDR2 SNEGSKA (reference sequence). The CDR3 spans 13 residues. The CDR3 coding sequence is TGCAGCGTCGCTGGACAGGGGTATCACGAGCAGTACTTC. Translating gives CSVAGQGYHEQYF.

This clonotype has just a few counts. The chain joins TRBV5-4 to TRBJ1-4; no definite D call. Trimming left V 4 bases short and J 8 bases short, with 21 bases between. CDR3 size: 16 residues. CDR1 and CDR2 (germline): SGHNT, YYREEE (reference sequence). CDR3 in amino acids: CASSGGAGSSGEKLFF. The CDR3 coding sequence is TGTGCCAGCAGCGGCGGAGCTGGGTCCTCGGGGGAAAAACTGTTTTTT.

This clonotype has only a few counts. The V and J genes are TRBV20-1 and TRBJ1-1; D ambiguous. The CDR3 has 11 residues. Germline loops: CDR1 DFQATT, CDR2 SNEGSKA (reference sequence). The V gene lost 2 bases and the J gene lost 7 bases, with 8 bases spanning the gap. CDR3 sequence: CSARQISEAFF. Written as DNA, the CDR3 is TGCAGTGCTAGACAGATCAGTGAAGCTTTCTTT.

This clonotype was found a few times. V is TRBV5-6 and J is TRBJ2-6; D uncertain. The germline CDR1 and CDR2 sequences are SGHDT and YYEEEE. The CDR3 has 16 residues. V was trimmed by 1 base and J by 0 bases, leaving 8 bases between them. The CDR3 DNA follows: TGTGCCAGCAGCTTGTCGGAACACTCTGGGGCCAACGTCCTGACTTTC. Translation gives CASSLSEHSGANVLTF.

The chain joins TRBV27 to TRBJ2-7, with TRBD1 matching over 8 bases. V lost 2 bases to trimming and J lost 3 bases; unmatched junction nucleotides: 0. Germline V gives CDR1 MNHEY, CDR2 SMNVEV (reference sequence). The CDR3 totals 13 residues. CDR3 bases: TGTGCCAGCAGTTTAGACAGGGGCTACGAGCAGTACTTC. It translates to CASSLDRGYEQYF.

V gene TRBV12-3 or TRBV12-4 combines with J gene TRBJ2-2; 11 nucleotides agree with TRBD1. The CDR3 length is 16 residues. J lost 6 bases, V lost 8 bases, and 11 bases had no gene match. The DNA for the CDR3 is TGTGCCAGCCGAACTTCCGGGACAGGGGGTTCCGGGGAGCTGTTTTTT. It encodes CASRTSGTGGSGELFF.